The present T cell receptor (beta chain) was sequenced within a study of CD8+ T cells in alopecia areata. As for the study in general: Each day, treated patients took oral tofacitinib twice, at 5 to 10 mg per dose. Treatment with tofacitinib (6 to 18 months) was followed by 6 months off drug.

J gave up 4 bases and V 3 bases, and 2 bases lay outside the gene matches. The germline V gene has CDR1 LNHDA and CDR2 SQIVND (reference sequence). The CDR3 contains 13 residues. Notes on this clone: No antigen is known for it.

Study-wide findings and caveats: With patients, TCR sharing proved less clear than in mice, a difference possibly related to HLA. Higher clonality was seen in lesional scalp than in normal scalp, especially in alopecia totalis/universalis.

RNA was extracted and reverse transcribed into cDNA as the sequencing template. Assay: immunoSEQ multiplex PCR; the TCRdb copy retains only in-frame clones and omits some. The sample contains approximately 13,000 clones, around 60% of which appear only once. Collection of lesional scalp punch biopsies and peripheral blood was performed in alopecia areata patients. The chain links TRBV19 to TRBJ1-2; 7 bases fit TRBD1. This clonotype was obtained from a human donor with alopecia areata. Source material: skin. This CDR3 is CASSMGQIYGYTF. The CDR3 DNA reads as TGTGCCAGTAGTATGGGACAGATCTATGGCTACACCTTC.